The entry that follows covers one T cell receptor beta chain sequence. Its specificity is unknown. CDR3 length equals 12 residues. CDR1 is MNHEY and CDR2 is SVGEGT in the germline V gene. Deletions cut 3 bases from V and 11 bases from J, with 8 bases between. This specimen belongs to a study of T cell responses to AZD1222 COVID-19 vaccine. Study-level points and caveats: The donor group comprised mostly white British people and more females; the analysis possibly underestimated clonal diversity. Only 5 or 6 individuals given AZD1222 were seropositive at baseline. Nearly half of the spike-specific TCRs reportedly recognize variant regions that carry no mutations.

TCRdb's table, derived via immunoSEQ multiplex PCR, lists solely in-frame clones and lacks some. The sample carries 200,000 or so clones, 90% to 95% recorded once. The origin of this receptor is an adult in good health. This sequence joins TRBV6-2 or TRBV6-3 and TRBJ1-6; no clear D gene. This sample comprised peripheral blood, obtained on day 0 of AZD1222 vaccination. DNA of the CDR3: TGTGCCAGCAGTTATGACCTCCCACCCCTCCACTTT. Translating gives CASSYDLPPLHF.